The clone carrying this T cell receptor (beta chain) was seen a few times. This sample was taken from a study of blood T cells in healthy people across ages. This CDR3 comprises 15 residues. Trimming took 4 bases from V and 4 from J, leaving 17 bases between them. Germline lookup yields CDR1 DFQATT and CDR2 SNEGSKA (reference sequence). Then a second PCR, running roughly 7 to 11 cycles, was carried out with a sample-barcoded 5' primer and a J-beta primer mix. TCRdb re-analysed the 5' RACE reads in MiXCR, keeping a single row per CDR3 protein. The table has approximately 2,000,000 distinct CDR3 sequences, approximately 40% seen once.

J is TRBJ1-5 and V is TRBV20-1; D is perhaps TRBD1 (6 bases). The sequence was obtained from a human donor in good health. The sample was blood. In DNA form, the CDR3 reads TGCAGTGCTACCAAGGGGGGGCTCCTAAATCAGCCCCAGCATTTT. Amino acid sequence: CSATKGGLLNQPQHF.